This is a list of T cell receptor beta chains from one sample in a study of cytomegalovirus exposure and HLA in healthy donors. The protocol was immunoSEQ multiplex PCR, while the TCRdb copy is restricted to in-frame clones and leaves out a portion. The top ten hold nearly 7.5% of the sample, which has over 65,000 clones, 75% seen once. Sequencing was carried out using PBMCs. The receptors shown here come from a young woman in good health and CMV-seropositive. Both conserved end residues are part of each CDR3. Expanded clones get a size class; other rows say once, few or many, or leave the size out.

14,TRBJ2-2,TRBV6-6,NA,CASRLAGVTGELFF
16,TRBJ2-7,TRBV9,NA,CASSVIPSGRTYEQYF
17,TRBJ2-1,TRBV4-3,NA,CASSQDSLAGFYNEQFF
14,TRBJ2-1,TRBV4-3,NA,CASSLDPSKSEQFF
15,TRBJ1-5,TRBV6-1,NA,CASMRRGPMGQPQHF
14,TRBJ1-1,TRBV11-2,few,CASSPQTINTEAFF
11,TRBJ2-7,TRBV28,NA,CASSRTYEQYF
15,TRBJ2-1,TRBV5-4,NA,CASSVPGLGINEQFF
13,TRBJ2-7,TRBV10-1,NA,CASSESRTDEQYF
14,TRBJ1-2,TRBV28,NA,CASGGTGKFYGYTF
15,TRBJ2-7,TRBV4-3,few,CASSQDNSGSYEQYF
14,TRBJ1-1,TRBV6-1,few,CASSDQGIYTEAFF
14,TRBJ2-7,TRBV7-9,NA,CASSPQSGSYEQYF
11,TRBJ2-3,TRBV20-1,NA,CSARLLDTQYF
15,TRBJ2-2,TRBV6-1,NA,CASSGTVLNTGELFF
17,TRBJ2-5,TRBV7-2,NA,CASSSPGLAGDRETQYF
13,TRBJ2-2,TRBV14,NA,CASSQDRGGELFF
16,TRBJ1-4,TRBV6-1,NA,CASSEGPGRGNEKLFF
14,TRBJ2-7,TRBV6-5,NA,CASRQSGRFYEQYF
18,TRBJ1-3,TRBV7-9,NA,CASSREGVGITSGNTIYF
15,TRBJ1-6,TRBV7-8,NA,CASSLAGTASSPLHF
15,TRBJ1-1,TRBV6-5,NA,CASSSLAVLNTEAFF
14,TRBJ2-7,TRBV9,NA,CASSVGDRGHEQYF
14,TRBJ1-6,TRBV30,NA,CAWSLDQDSSPLHF
15,TRBJ2-3,TRBV15,NA,CATSRLAESTDTQYF
16,TRBJ2-1,TRBV7-6,NA,CASSLKAGEPHNEQFF
10,TRBJ2-7,TRBV28,few,CAGCSYEQYF
14,TRBJ1-2,TRBV5-6,few,CASSWTGLDYGYTF
13,TRBJ2-7,TRBV11-2,NA,CASSLLAGYEQYF
18,TRBJ2-4,TRBV10-3,NA,CAISEFPAGGVAKNIQYF
15,TRBJ2-1,TRBV5-1,few,CASSPGKAAYNEQFF
17,TRBJ1-1,TRBV7-8,NA,CASSLSGTGVMNTEAFF
12,TRBJ2-5,TRBV29-1,NA,CSVGRRQETQYF
16,TRBJ2-3,TRBV6-4,few,CASSALGGDGTDTQYF
17,TRBJ2-3,TRBV5-1,NA,CASSWDGLAGNTDTQYF
16,TRBJ2-2,TRBV28,NA,CASSLVRDSETGELFF
12,TRBJ2-3,TRBV6-5,few,CASSSRSHTQYF
16,TRBJ2-5,TRBV30,NA,CAWSPPLAGGRETQYF
14,TRBJ2-1,TRBV7-9,NA,CASSLRLAGDEQFF
13,TRBJ1-5,TRBV30,NA,CAWKQGANQPQHF
15,TRBJ2-5,TRBV4-1,NA,CASSPSLTGVETQYF
12,TRBJ2-5,TRBV28,NA,CASRGGFGTQYF
15,NA,TRBV6-1,NA,CAGAGGASSGYEQYF
15,TRBJ2-2,TRBV18,NA,CASSQEGGFTGELFF
16,TRBJ2-1,TRBV15,NA,CATSRGTSGREGEQFF
13,TRBJ1-2,TRBV10-3,NA,CAIRSDRAHGYTF